In its sample, the clone carrying this T cell receptor beta chain ranks as medium-sized. The antigen remains undetermined. In the source study's methods: To classify distant metastasis in papillary thyroid cancer, a model was built from CDR3 differences across clinicopathological groups. TCRdb used MiXCR to call clones anew from the PCR reads. These V and J calls derive from TCRdb rather than the authors' analysis. The repertoire holds 15,000 to 20,000 clones, with around a quarter as singletons. Germline CDR1 and CDR2: MNHEY and SMNVEV (reference sequence). V was trimmed by 3 bases and J by 6 bases, leaving 9 bases between them. There are 13 residues in the CDR3. The data belong to a study of metastatic and nonmetastatic thyroid tumors. Turning to the study itself: Malignant and benign thyroid patients had repertoires compared in peripheral blood and tumor or nodule tissue. The study's findings and limits: The study reportedly found significantly higher TCR beta diversity in malignant thyroid tumors than benign nodules, in blood and tumor.

Until they underwent thyroid surgery, no patient had received any treatment. This receptor was taken from a female donor with papillary thyroid cancer or a benign thyroid nodule (not recorded which). Some clones in this sample may be carry-over from other donors' samples. V and J are TRBV27 and TRBJ2-1; D might be TRBD2 (7 bases). The sample comprised tumor tissue. CDR3 coding DNA: TGTGCCAGCAGTTTGGGGGGGGCCAATGAGCAGTTCTTC. This gives the protein CASSLGGANEQFF.